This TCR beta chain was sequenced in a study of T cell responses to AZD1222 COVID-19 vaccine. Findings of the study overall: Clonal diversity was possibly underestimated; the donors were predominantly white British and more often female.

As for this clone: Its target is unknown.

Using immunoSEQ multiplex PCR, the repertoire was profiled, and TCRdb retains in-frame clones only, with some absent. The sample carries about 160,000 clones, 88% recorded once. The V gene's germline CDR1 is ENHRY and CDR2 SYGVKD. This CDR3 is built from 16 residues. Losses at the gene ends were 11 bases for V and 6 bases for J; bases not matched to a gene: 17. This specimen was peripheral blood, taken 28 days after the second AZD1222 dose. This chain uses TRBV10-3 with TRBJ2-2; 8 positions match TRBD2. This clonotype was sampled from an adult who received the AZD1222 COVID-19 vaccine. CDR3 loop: CASQELGTSRAGELFF. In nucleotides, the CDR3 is TGTGCCTCCCAGGAGTTAGGGACTAGTCGCGCCGGGGAGCTGTTTTTT.